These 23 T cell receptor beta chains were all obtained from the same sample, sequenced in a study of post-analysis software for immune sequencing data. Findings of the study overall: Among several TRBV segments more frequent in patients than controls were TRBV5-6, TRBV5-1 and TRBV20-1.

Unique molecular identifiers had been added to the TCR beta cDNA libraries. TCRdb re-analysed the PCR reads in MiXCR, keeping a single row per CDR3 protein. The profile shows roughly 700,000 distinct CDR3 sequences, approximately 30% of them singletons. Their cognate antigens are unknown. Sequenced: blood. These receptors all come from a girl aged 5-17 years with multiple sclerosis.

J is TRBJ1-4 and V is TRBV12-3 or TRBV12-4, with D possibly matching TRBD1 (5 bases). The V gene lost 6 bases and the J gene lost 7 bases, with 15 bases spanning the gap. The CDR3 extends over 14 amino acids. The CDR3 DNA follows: TGTGCCAGCAGCCCAGGGTCTCGGGCTGAAAAACTGTTTTTT. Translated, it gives CASSPGSRAEKLFF.

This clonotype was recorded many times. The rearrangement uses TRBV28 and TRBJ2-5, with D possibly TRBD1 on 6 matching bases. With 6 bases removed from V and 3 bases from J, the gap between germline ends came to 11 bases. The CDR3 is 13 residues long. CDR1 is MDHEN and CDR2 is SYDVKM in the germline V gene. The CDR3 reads CASRKTGEETQYF. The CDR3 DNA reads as TGTGCCAGCAGGAAGACAGGAGAAGAGACCCAGTACTTC.

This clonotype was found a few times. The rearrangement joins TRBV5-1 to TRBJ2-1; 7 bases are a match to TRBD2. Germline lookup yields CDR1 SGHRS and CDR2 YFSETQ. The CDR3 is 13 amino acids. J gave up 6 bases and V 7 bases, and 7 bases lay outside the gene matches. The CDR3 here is CASGTGGTNEQFF. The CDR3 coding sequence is TGCGCCAGCGGAACGGGAGGTACCAATGAGCAGTTCTTC.

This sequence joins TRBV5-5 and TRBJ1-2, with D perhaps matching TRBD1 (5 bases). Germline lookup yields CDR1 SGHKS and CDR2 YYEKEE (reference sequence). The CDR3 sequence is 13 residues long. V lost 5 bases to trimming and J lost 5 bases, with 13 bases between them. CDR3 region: CASRRGLGYGYTF. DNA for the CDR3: TGTGCCAGCAGAAGGGGCCTTGGGTATGGCTACACCTTC.

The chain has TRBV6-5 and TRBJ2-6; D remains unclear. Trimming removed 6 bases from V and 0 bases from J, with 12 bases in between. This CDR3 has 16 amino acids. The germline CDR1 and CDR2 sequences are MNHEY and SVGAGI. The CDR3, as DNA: TGTGCCAGCAGACTAAACCAAGTCTCTGGGGCCAACGTCCTGACTTTC. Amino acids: CASRLNQVSGANVLTF.

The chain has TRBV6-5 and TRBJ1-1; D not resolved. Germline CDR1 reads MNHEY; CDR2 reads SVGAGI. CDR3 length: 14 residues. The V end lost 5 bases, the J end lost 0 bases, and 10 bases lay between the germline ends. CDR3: CASSLGDLNTEAFF. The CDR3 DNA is TGTGCCAGCAGTCTCGGGGATCTGAACACTGAAGCTTTCTTT.

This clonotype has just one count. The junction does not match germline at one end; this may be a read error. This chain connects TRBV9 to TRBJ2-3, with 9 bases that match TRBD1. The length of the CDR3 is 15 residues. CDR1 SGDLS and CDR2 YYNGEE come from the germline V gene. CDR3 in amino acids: CAGSNRDRGTDTQYF. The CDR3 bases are TGTGCCGGCAGCAACCGGGACAGGGGCACAGATACGCAGTATTTT.

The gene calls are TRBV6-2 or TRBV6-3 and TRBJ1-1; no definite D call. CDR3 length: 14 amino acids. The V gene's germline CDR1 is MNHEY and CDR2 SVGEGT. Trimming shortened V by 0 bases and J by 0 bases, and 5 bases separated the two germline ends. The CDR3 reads CASSYSRLNTEAFF. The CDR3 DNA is TGTGCCAGCAGTTACTCTAGGCTGAACACTGAAGCTTTCTTT.

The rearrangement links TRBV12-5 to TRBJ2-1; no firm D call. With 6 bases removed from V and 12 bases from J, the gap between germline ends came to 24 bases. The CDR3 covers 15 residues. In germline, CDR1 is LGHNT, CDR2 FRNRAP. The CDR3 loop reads CASGFPWLYYSGQFF. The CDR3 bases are TGTGCTAGTGGATTCCCCTGGTTGTACTACAGTGGGCAGTTCTTC.

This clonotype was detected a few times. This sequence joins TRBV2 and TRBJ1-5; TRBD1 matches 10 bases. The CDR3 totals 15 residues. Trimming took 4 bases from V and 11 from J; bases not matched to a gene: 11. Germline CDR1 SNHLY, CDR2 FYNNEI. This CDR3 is CASSADAGGTGAQHF. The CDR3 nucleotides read TGTGCCAGCAGTGCGGACGCAGGGGGGACAGGGGCCCAGCATTTT.

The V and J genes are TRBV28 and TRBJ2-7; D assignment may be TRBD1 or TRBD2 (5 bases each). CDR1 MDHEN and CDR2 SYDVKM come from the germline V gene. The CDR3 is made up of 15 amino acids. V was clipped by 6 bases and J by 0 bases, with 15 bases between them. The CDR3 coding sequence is TGTGCCAGCAGCCGGGGACGGTTTCACTCCTACGAGCAGTACTTC. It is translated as CASSRGRFHSYEQYF. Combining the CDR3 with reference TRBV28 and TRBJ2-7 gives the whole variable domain DVKVTQSSRYLVKRTGEKVFLECVQDMDHENMFWYRQDPGLGLRLIYFSYDVKMKEKGDIPEGYSVSREKKERFSLILESASTNQTSMYLCASSRGRFHSYEQYFGPGTRLTVT.

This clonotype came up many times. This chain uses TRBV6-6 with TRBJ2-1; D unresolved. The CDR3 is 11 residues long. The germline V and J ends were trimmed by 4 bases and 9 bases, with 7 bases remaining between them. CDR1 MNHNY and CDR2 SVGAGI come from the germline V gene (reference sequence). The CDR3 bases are TGTGCCAGCAGTTCCCATACTGAGCAGTTCTTC. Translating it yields CASSSHTEQFF.

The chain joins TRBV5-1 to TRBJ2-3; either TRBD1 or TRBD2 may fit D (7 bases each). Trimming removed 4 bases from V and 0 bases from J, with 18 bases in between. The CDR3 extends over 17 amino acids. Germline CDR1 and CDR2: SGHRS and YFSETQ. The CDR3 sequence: CASSRGVSGGSTDTQYF. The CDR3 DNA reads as TGCGCCAGCAGCCGGGGGGTTTCAGGGGGTAGCACAGATACGCAGTATTTT. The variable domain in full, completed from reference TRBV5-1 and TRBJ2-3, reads KAGVTQTPRYLIKTRGQQVTLSCSPISGHRSVSWYQQTPGQGLQFLFEYFSETQRNKGNFPGRFSGRQFSNSRSEMNVSTLELGDSALYLCASSRGVSGGSTDTQYFGPGTRLTVL.

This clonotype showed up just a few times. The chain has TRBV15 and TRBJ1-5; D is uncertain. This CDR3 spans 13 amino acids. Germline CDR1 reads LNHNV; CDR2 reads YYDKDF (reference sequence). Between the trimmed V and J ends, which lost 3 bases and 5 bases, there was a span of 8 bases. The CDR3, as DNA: TGTGCCACCAGCAGGGACCGTTATCAGCCCCAGCATTTT. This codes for CATSRDRYQPQHF.

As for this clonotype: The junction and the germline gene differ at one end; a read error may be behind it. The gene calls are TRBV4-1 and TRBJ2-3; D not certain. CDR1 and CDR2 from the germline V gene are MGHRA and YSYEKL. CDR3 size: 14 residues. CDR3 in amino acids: CASSLIAATNTQYF. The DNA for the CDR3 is TGCGCCAGCAGCCTGATAGCTGCCACAAATACGCAGTATTTT.

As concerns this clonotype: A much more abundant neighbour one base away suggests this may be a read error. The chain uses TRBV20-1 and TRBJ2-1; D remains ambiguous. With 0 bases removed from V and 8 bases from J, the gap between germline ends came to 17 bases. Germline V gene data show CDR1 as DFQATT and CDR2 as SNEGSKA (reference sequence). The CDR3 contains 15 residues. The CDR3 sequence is CSARDGRIGYDEQFF. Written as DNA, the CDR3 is TGCAGTGCTAGAGATGGGCGCATCGGATACGATGAGCAGTTCTTC.

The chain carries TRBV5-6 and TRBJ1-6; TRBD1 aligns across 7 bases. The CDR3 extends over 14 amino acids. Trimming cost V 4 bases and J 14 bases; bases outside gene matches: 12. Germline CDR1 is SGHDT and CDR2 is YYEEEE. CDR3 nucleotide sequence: TGTGCCAGCAGCACACAGGGGTCGTGGATAACCCTCCACTTT. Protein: CASSTQGSWITLHF.

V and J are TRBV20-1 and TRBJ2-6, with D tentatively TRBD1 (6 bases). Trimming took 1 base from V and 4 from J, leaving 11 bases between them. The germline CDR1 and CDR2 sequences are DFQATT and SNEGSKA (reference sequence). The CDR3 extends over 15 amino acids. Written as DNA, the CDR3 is TGCAGTGCTAGAGCCACAGGGATCGGGGCCAACGTCCTGACTTTC. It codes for CSARATGIGANVLTF.

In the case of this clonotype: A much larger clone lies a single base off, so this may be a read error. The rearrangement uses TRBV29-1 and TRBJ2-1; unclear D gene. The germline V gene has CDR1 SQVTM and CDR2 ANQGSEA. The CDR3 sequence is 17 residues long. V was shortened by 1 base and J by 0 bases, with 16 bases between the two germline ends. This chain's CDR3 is CSVEGSKGQSSYNEQFF. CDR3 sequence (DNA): TGCAGCGTTGAAGGCTCCAAAGGCCAAAGCTCCTACAATGAGCAGTTCTTC.

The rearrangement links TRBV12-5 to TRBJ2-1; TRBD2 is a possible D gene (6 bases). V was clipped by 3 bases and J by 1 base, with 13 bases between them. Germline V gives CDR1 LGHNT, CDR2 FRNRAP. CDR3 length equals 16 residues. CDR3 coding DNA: TGTGCTAGTGGTTTAGGCAAGGGGAGGTCCTACAATGAGCAGTTCTTC. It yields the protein CASGLGKGRSYNEQFF. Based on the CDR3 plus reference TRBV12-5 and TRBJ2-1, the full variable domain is DARVTQTPRHKVTEMGQEVTMRCQPILGHNTVFWYRQTMMQGLELLAYFRNRAPLDDSGMPKDRFSAEMPDATLATLKIQPSEPRDSAVYFCASGLGKGRSYNEQFFGPGTRLTVL.

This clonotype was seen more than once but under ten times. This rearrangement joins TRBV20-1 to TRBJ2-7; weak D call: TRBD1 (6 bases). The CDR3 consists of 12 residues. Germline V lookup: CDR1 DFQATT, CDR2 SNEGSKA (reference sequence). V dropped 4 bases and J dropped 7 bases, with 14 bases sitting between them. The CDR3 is CSATTGLREQYF. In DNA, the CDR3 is TGCAGTGCTACTACAGGGCTACGAGAGCAGTACTTC.

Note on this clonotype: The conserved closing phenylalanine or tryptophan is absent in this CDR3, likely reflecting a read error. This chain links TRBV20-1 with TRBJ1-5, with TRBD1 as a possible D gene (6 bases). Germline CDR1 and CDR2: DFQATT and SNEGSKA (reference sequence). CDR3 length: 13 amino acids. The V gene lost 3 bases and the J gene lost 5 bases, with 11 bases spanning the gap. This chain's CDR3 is CSARRGTDQPQHL. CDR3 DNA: TGCAGTGCTAGGAGGGGGACCGATCAGCCCCAGCATCTT.

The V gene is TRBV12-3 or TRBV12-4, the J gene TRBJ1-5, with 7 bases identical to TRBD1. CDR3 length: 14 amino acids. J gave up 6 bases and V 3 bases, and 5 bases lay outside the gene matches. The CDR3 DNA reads TGTGCCAGCAGTTTGACCGCAGGGGGTCAGCCCCAGCATTTT. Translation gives CASSLTAGGQPQHF.